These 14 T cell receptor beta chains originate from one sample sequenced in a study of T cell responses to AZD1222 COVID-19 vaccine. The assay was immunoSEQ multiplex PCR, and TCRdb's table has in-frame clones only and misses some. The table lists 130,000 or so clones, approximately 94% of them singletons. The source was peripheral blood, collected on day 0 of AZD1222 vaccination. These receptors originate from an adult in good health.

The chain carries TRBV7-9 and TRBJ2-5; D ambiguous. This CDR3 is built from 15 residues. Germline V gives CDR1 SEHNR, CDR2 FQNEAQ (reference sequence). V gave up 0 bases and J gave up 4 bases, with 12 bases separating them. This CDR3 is CASSLARSGRETQYF. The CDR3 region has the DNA TGTGCCAGCAGCTTAGCGAGGTCGGGTCGAGAGACCCAGTACTTC.

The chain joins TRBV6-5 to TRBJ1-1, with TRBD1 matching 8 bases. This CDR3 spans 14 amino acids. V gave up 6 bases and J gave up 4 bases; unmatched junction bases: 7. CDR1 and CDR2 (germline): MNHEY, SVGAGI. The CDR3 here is CASRKGTGATEAFF. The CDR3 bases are TGTGCCAGCAGAAAAGGGACAGGAGCCACTGAAGCTTTCTTT.

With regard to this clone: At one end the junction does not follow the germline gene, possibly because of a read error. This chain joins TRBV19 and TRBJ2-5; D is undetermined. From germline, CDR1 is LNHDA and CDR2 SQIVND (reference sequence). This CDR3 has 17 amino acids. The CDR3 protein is CASSMSLRRTLSEAQYF. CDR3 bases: TGTGCCAGTAGTATGAGTCTTCGCAGGACCCTATCAGAGGCCCAGTACTTC. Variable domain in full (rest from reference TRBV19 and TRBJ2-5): DGGITQSPKYLFRKEGQNVTLSCEQNLNHDAMYWYRQDPGQGLRLIYYSQIVNDFQKGDIAEGYSVSREKKESFPLTVTSAQKNPTAFYLCASSMSLRRTLSEAQYFGPGTRLLVL.

Written as DNA, the CDR3 is TGTGCCATCAGTGAGTCCCGGGGGCGAGGCAATGAAAAACTGTTTTTT. It yields the protein CAISESRGRGNEKLFF. The chain is built from TRBV10-3 and TRBJ1-4, with D maybe TRBD1 (6 bases). CDR1 is ENHRY, CDR2 SYGVKD, per germline. Trimming cost V 0 bases and J 5 bases, with 13 bases left between them. This CDR3 is 16 amino acids long.

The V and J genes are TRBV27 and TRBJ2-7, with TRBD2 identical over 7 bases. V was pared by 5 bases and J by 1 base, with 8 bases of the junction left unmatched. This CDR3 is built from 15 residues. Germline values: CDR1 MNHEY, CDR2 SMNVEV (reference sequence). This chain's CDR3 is CASSPLRELSYEQYF. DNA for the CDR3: TGTGCCAGCAGTCCGTTGCGGGAGCTATCCTACGAGCAGTACTTC.

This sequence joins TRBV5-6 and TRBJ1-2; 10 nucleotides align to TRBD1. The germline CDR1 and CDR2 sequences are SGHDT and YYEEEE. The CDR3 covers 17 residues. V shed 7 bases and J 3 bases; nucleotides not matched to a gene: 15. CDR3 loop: CASLLLGTGARYYGYTF. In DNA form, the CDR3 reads TGTGCCAGCCTCCTCCTAGGGACAGGGGCCCGATACTATGGCTACACCTTC.

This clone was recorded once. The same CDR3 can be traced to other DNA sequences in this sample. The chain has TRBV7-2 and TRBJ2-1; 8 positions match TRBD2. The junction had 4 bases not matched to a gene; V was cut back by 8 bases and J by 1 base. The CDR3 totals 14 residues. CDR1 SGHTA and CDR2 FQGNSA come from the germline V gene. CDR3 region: CASRGGGSYNEQFF. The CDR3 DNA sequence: TGTGCCAGCCGGGGGGGCGGGTCCTACAATGAGCAGTTCTTC.

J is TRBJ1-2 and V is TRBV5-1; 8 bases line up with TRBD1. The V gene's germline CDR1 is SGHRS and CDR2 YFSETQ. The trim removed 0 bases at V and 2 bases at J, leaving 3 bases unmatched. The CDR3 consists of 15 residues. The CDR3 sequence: CASSLADRGNYGYTF. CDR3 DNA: TGCGCCAGCAGCTTGGCCGACAGGGGAAACTATGGCTACACCTTC.

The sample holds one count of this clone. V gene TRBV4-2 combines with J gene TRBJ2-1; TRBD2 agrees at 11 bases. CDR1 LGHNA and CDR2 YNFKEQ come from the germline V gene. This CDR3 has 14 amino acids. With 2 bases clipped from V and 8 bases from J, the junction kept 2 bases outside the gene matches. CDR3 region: CASSQRLAGYEQFF. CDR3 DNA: TGTGCCAGCAGCCAAAGACTAGCGGGATATGAGCAGTTCTTC.

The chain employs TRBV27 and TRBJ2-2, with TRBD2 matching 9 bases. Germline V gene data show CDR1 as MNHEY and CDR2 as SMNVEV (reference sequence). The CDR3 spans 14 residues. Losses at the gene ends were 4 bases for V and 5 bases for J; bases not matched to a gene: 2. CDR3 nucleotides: TGTGCCAGCAGTTGGGGACTAGCAACCGGGGAGCTGTTTTTT. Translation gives CASSWGLATGELFF.

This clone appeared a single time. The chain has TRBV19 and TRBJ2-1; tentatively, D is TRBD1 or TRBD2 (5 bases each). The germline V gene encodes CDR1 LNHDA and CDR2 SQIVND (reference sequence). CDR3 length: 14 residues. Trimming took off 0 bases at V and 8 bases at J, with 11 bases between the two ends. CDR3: CASSIEDQGDEQFF. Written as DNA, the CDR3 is TGTGCCAGTAGTATAGAGGACCAGGGAGATGAGCAGTTCTTC.

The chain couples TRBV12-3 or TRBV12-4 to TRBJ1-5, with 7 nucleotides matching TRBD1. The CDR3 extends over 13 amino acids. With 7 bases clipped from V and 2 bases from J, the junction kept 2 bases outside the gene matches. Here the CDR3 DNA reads TGTGCCAGCACTGACAGGGGCAATCAGCCCCAGCATTTT. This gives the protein CASTDRGNQPQHF.

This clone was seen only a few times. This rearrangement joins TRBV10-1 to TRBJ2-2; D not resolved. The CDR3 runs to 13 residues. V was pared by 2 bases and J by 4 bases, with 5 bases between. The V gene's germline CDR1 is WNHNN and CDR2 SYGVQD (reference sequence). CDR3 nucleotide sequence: TGCGCCAGCAGTGAGGACTCCACCGGGGAGCTGTTTTTT. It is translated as CASSEDSTGELFF.

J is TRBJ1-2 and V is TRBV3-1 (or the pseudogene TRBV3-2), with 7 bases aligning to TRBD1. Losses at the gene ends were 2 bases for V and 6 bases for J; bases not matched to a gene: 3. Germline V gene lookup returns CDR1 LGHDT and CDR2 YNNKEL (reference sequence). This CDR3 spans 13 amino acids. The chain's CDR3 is CASSQTQGHGYTF. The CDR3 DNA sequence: TGTGCCAGCAGCCAAACACAGGGGCATGGCTACACCTTC.